Below, one T cell receptor beta chain is given with its context. Its antigen is as yet unknown. Germline lookup yields CDR1 MNHNS and CDR2 SASEGT. Trimming pared 2 bases from V and 2 bases from J, leaving 9 bases between. The CDR3 length is 14 residues. These data originate in a study of radiation and T cells in renal cell carcinoma. Study-wide points: From baseline, blood top tumor clonotypes peaked at 2 weeks post-radiation. Without pretreatment biopsies, baseline tumor clonotype presence was undetermined.

Assay: immunoSEQ multiplex PCR; the TCRdb copy retains only in-frame clones and omits some. Of around 100,000 clones detected, roughly 84% appear once; the ten largest clones hold approximately 7.3%. Regarding time point: blood 4 weeks post-SBRT, at nephrectomy. As for treatment: 15 Gy SBRT to primary tumor, nephrectomy 4 weeks later. The sequencing here drew on blood, taken from a patient whose treatment included radiotherapy and nephrectomy. The receptor comes from a man aged 55-75 years with renal cell carcinoma. The chain has TRBV6-1 and TRBJ1-1; D remains ambiguous. The CDR3 loop is CASSELRQNTEAFF. CDR3 nucleotides: TGTGCCAGCAGTGAACTACGGCAAAACACTGAAGCTTTCTTT.